The 30 T cell receptor beta chains below were found in one sample sequenced in a study of identical twins. Via MiXCR, TCRdb re-called the 5' RACE reads, giving one row per CDR3 protein. This sample has some 730,000 distinct CDR3 sequences, with roughly 18% found just once. The sample also formed part of further work on T cells expressing NK-cell markers.

The sample was PBMCs. These receptor sequences come from a woman younger than 30 in good health.

The sample holds a few counts of this clonotype. This chain connects TRBV24-1 to TRBJ2-1; D unresolved. V was pared by 1 base and J by 9 bases, with 9 bases between. Germline values: CDR1 KGHDR, CDR2 SFDVKD. The CDR3 consists of 13 residues. Here the CDR3 reads CATSDLIGGEQFF. The CDR3 region has the DNA TGTGCCACCAGTGATTTAATTGGTGGTGAGCAGTTCTTC.

This clonotype was found a few times. V and J are TRBV9 and TRBJ2-7; TRBD1 matches 9 bases. The CDR3 loop spans 16 amino acids. Germline V gives CDR1 SGDLS, CDR2 YYNGEE. The V gene end was trimmed by 10 bases and the J gene end by 2 bases; junction bases not matched to a gene: 16. The CDR3 nucleotides are TGTGCCCGAGACAGGGGGAGAAACGTGAAAGCCTACGAGCAGTACTTC. Its protein is CARDRGRNVKAYEQYF.

This chain joins TRBV11-2 and TRBJ2-7; 9 bases align to TRBD1. The CDR3 is made up of 18 amino acids. With V trimmed by 5 bases and J by 2 bases, 16 bases remained unmatched. Germline V gene lookup returns CDR1 SGHAT and CDR2 FQNNGV. The CDR3 sequence: CASSQNGQGMGKTYEQYF. The CDR3 DNA is TGTGCCAGCAGCCAAAATGGACAGGGGATGGGAAAAACCTACGAGCAGTACTTC.

This clonotype was observed many times. V is TRBV7-9 and J is TRBJ2-1, with D perhaps matching TRBD2 (6 bases). CDR3 size: 13 residues. The V and J ends lost 8 bases and 0 bases respectively, with 8 bases between them. The germline gives CDR1 SEHNR, CDR2 FQNEAQ (reference sequence). The DNA of the CDR3 is TGTGCCAGCCGGGGGAGCTCCTACAATGAGCAGTTCTTC. Its protein is CASRGSSYNEQFF.

Of note for this clonotype: The CDR3 carries no conserved terminal phenylalanine or tryptophan, so it likely arises from a read error. No DNA is shown, since the ends of the CDR3 on it are uncertain; the CDR3 is the one TCRdb lists. CDR3: CASSLRGSVGIFY. The rearrangement links TRBV12-3 or TRBV12-4 to TRBJ1-5; the listed D gene, TRBD1, was not tested against the DNA. Ends included, the CDR3 has 13 residues.

This rearrangement joins TRBV4-2 to TRBJ2-3; D uncertain. V was trimmed by 0 bases and J by 2 bases, leaving 3 bases between them. Germline values: CDR1 LGHNA, CDR2 YNFKEQ. The CDR3 has 13 amino acids. In nucleotides, the CDR3 is TGTGCCAGCAGCCAAGAAGACACAGATACGCAGTATTTT. Residues: CASSQEDTDTQYF.

This clonotype was seen repeatedly, ten times or more. The J gene is TRBJ1-6, the V gene TRBV12-3 or TRBV12-4, with 7 bases identical to TRBD1. The CDR3 covers 13 residues. Trimming cost V 5 bases and J 9 bases; bases outside gene matches: 4. This chain's CDR3 is CASSMTGFSPLHF. The CDR3 bases are TGTGCCAGCAGTATGACAGGGTTTTCACCCCTCCACTTT.

The chain recombines TRBV3-1 with TRBJ2-7, with D possibly TRBD2 on 5 matching bases. Between the trimmed V and J ends, which lost 0 bases and 5 bases, there was a span of 14 bases. This CDR3 has 15 residues. Germline lookup yields CDR1 LGHDT and CDR2 YNNKEL (reference sequence). CDR3 DNA: TGTGCCAGCAGCCAAGAGACGGGGATCCCCCACGAGCAGTACTTC. This codes for CASSQETGIPHEQYF.

The chain combines TRBV10-2 with TRBJ2-3; D uncertain. This CDR3 is 12 amino acids long. Germline V gene lookup returns CDR1 WSHSY and CDR2 SAAADI. V dropped 3 bases and J dropped 5 bases, with 6 bases sitting between them. The DNA for the CDR3 is TGCGCCAGCAGTGATATGATAGATACGCAGTATTTT. Its translation is CASSDMIDTQYF.

This clonotype was seen a few times. The chain employs TRBV20-1 and TRBJ2-3; TRBD2 agrees at 15 bases. Unmatched junction bases numbered 9, after V lost 3 bases and J lost 8 bases. The germline V gene has CDR1 DFQATT and CDR2 SNEGSKA (reference sequence). CDR3 length: 16 residues. CDR3 DNA: TGCAGTGCTAGCTCTTCCCGGACTAGCGGGAGGGGTACGCAGTATTTT. Translating gives CSASSSRTSGRGTQYF.

The rearrangement uses TRBV6-1 and TRBJ2-3; 8 bases are shared with TRBD2. The ends lost 5 bases at V and 0 bases at J; junction bases unmatched: 7. CDR1 and CDR2 (germline): MNHNS, SASEGT. This CDR3 is built from 16 residues. This CDR3 reads CASSRNGGASTDTQYF. CDR3 sequence (DNA): TGTGCCAGCAGTCGAAACGGGGGGGCGAGCACAGATACGCAGTATTTT.

The chain has TRBV18 and TRBJ2-1; the D gene is possibly TRBD1 (5 bases). V was trimmed by 1 base and J by 1 base, leaving 8 bases between them. CDR1 KGHSH and CDR2 LQKENI come from the germline V gene. The CDR3 extends over 15 amino acids. The DNA for the CDR3 is TGTGCCAGCTCACCACAGGGGTATTCCTACAATGAGCAGTTCTTC. Encoded protein: CASSPQGYSYNEQFF.

In its sample, this clonotype was seen a few times. The chain links TRBV5-1 to TRBJ2-1; D may be TRBD2 (5 bases). V was shortened by 7 bases and J by 7 bases, with 24 bases between the two germline ends. The CDR3 contains 16 residues. CDR1 is SGHRS and CDR2 is YFSETQ in the germline V gene. In nucleotides, the CDR3 is TGCGCCAGCCACGGCACAGCCCGAGTTGGGGAGAATGAGCAGTTCTTC. As protein: CASHGTARVGENEQFF.

The rearrangement uses TRBV20-1 and TRBJ2-2, with TRBD2 matching 14 bases. Germline CDR1 and CDR2: DFQATT and SNEGSKA (reference sequence). This CDR3 is 14 amino acids long. V gave up 7 bases and J gave up 6 bases; unmatched junction bases: 4. The CDR3 is CSVGTSGSAGELFF. In nucleotides, the CDR3 is TGCAGTGTCGGGACTAGCGGGAGCGCCGGGGAGCTGTTTTTT.

The table lists this clonotype with a few counts. This chain connects TRBV7-2 to TRBJ2-2, with D perhaps TRBD2 (6 bases). CDR3 length equals 15 residues. Trimming took 2 bases from V and 0 from J, leaving 7 bases between them. Per germline, CDR1 SGHTA and CDR2 FQGNSA. Here the CDR3 DNA reads TGTGCCAGCAGCTTAAAGCGGGCGAACACCGGGGAGCTGTTTTTT. Its protein product is CASSLKRANTGELFF.

This clonotype turned up a few times. The rearrangement uses TRBV11-3 and TRBJ2-7; D may match TRBD1 or TRBD2 (6 bases each). CDR3 length: 15 residues. V lost 2 bases, J lost 5 bases, and 16 bases lay in between. The germline gives CDR1 SGHNT, CDR2 YENEEA. For the CDR3, the DNA is TGTGCCAGCAGCTTATGGGCGGGACAATCCCACGAGCAGTACTTC. As protein: CASSLWAGQSHEQYF.

This clonotype was picked up a small number of times. This sequence joins TRBV20-1 and TRBJ1-5, with D possibly matching TRBD1 (6 bases). The CDR3 is 12 residues long. CDR1 DFQATT and CDR2 SNEGSKA come from the germline V gene (reference sequence). The CDR3 DNA follows: TGCAGCGCGGACAGCTCCAATCAGCCCCAGCATTTT. Its translation is CSADSSNQPQHF.

This chain connects TRBV7-2 to TRBJ2-7; D unclear. The CDR3 is 14 residues long. Trimming took 1 base from V and 4 from J, leaving 11 bases between them. The germline V gene has CDR1 SGHTA and CDR2 FQGNSA. The CDR3, as DNA: TGTGCCAGCAGCTTAGTTGAGTGGGCTTACGAGCAGTACTTC. Translation gives CASSLVEWAYEQYF.

In its sample, this clonotype was seen a few times. The V and J genes are TRBV4-2 and TRBJ2-3, with D possibly matching TRBD2 (6 bases). The CDR3 loop spans 16 amino acids. V shed 1 base and J shed 0 bases, with 11 bases lying between them. CDR1 is LGHNA, CDR2 YNFKEQ, per germline. For the CDR3, the DNA is TGTGCCAGCAGCCAAGCCCGGGACTCAAGCACAGATACGCAGTATTTT. This encodes CASSQARDSSTDTQYF.

V gene TRBV7-2 combines with J gene TRBJ2-7; D unresolved. The CDR3 sequence is 15 residues long. Germline values: CDR1 SGHTA, CDR2 FQGNSA. The V gene lost 4 bases and the J gene lost 5 bases, with 18 bases spanning the gap. The CDR3 bases are TGTGCCAGCAGCTACGTTGGCGGCCCTCGGGACGAGCAGTACTTC. Its protein product is CASSYVGGPRDEQYF.

In its sample, this clonotype was seen a few times. V usage is TRBV11-2 and J usage is TRBJ2-1, with 8 bases fitting TRBD2. From germline, CDR1 is SGHAT and CDR2 FQNNGV. CDR3 length equals 14 residues. The trim removed 0 bases at V and 5 bases at J, leaving 0 bases unmatched. The CDR3 region is CASSLELADNEQFF. CDR3 nucleotides: TGTGCCAGCAGCTTAGAACTAGCGGACAATGAGCAGTTCTTC.

There are many counts of this clonotype. The rearrangement links TRBV7-2 to TRBJ2-3, with TRBD2 matching 10 bases. CDR3 length: 17 amino acids. Per germline, CDR1 SGHTA and CDR2 FQGNSA. Germline trimming cut 3 bases from V and 2 bases from J; bases unmatched to any gene: 8. CDR3 bases: TGTGCCAGCAGCTTTCGTCTAGCGGGGGTGTCCACAGATACGCAGTATTTT. Its protein product is CASSFRLAGVSTDTQYF.

This clonotype was observed a handful of times. The chain employs TRBV20-1 and TRBJ2-5, with 11 positions matching TRBD2. V gave up 2 bases and J gave up 6 bases; unmatched junction bases: 5. The CDR3 has 14 residues. Germline loops: CDR1 DFQATT, CDR2 SNEGSKA (reference sequence). CDR3 sequence: CSARTASGGQTQYF. CDR3 nucleotides: TGCAGTGCTAGAACTGCTAGCGGGGGGCAGACCCAGTACTTC.

This clonotype was found many times. This chain connects TRBV5-1 to TRBJ2-1; a possible D gene is TRBD2 (6 bases). V dropped 2 bases and J dropped 7 bases, with 19 bases sitting between them. Germline assignment: CDR1 SGHRS and CDR2 YFSETQ. This CDR3 is built from 16 residues. The CDR3 here is CASSLFGGELLNEQFF. In DNA form, the CDR3 reads TGCGCCAGCAGCTTATTTGGAGGGGAACTCTTGAATGAGCAGTTCTTC.

The V and J genes are TRBV7-3 and TRBJ1-1, with TRBD1 as a possible D gene (5 bases). The CDR3 totals 14 residues. V gave up 5 bases and J gave up 2 bases, with 12 bases separating them. In germline, CDR1 is SGHTA, CDR2 FQGTGA. The CDR3 nucleotides read TGTGCCAGCAGCGAAGAGGGGATTAACACTGAAGCTTTCTTT. Protein: CASSEEGINTEAFF. The full variable domain, its missing parts supplied by reference TRBV7-3 and TRBJ1-1, is GAGVSQTPSNKVTEKGKYVELRCDPISGHTALYWYRQSLGQGPEFLIYFQGTGAADDSGLPNDRFFAVRPEGSVSTLKIQRTERGDSAVYLCASSEEGINTEAFFGQGTRLTVV.

The chain links TRBV25-1 to TRBJ2-3; D perhaps matches TRBD2 (6 bases). CDR1 and CDR2 (germline): MGHDK, SYGVNS. This CDR3 spans 13 amino acids. Trimming took 10 bases from V and 2 from J, leaving 13 bases between them. CDR3: CATNSGATDTQYF. The CDR3 DNA sequence: TGTGCCACCAATAGCGGAGCCACAGATACGCAGTATTTT.

This chain links TRBV12-3 or TRBV12-4 with TRBJ2-1, with D hard to call. There are 13 residues in the CDR3. V lost 4 bases, J lost 7 bases, and 11 bases lay in between. CDR3 sequence: CASSWQRWNEQFF. CDR3 sequence (DNA): TGTGCCAGCAGTTGGCAACGGTGGAATGAGCAGTTCTTC.

The chain links TRBV5-1 to TRBJ2-2; D is undetermined. CDR3 length: 15 amino acids. Trimming left V 4 bases short and J 0 bases short, with 10 bases between. CDR1 is SGHRS and CDR2 is YFSETQ in the germline V gene. The CDR3 reads CASSQASPNTGELFF. In DNA, the CDR3 is TGCGCCAGCAGCCAGGCGTCTCCGAACACCGGGGAGCTGTTTTTT.

The rearrangement joins TRBV6-4 to TRBJ2-2; D remains ambiguous. The CDR3 is made up of 13 amino acids. Germline V gene lookup returns CDR1 MRHNA and CDR2 SNTAGT. V shed 6 bases and J shed 6 bases, with 11 bases lying between them. The CDR3: CASSSQQSGELFF. The CDR3 DNA follows: TGTGCCAGCAGCTCACAGCAGTCCGGGGAGCTGTTTTTT.

The J gene is TRBJ2-1, the V gene TRBV7-2, with TRBD2 identical over 9 bases. This CDR3 is 14 amino acids long. Per the germline V gene, CDR1 is SGHTA and CDR2 is FQGNSA. The J segment lost 5 bases and the V segment lost 6 bases, leaving 5 bases of the junction unmatched. The CDR3 nucleotides read TGTGCCAGCAGGATAGCGGGGGTAAACAATGAGCAGTTCTTC. It encodes CASRIAGVNNEQFF.